A selection of T cell receptor beta chains follows, all from one sample in a study of blood T cell repertoires in COVID-19. Assay: immunoSEQ multiplex PCR; the TCRdb copy retains only in-frame clones and omits some. The sample consists of more than 300,000 clones, roughly 90% of them appearing once. The sequenced material came from peripheral blood. All receptors derive from a man between 18 and 29 years old who had recovered from COVID-19. The conserved cysteine and the conserved F or W are not part of the CDR3 here.

j_call v_call cdr3_aa
TRBJ1-1 TRBV28 ASSFVGGEDTEAF
TRBJ2-1 TRBV24-1 ATSDTSTGTSSYNEQF
TRBJ2-1 TRBV19 ASSPDGTPYNEQF
TRBJ1-1 TRBV6-5 ASSYSGTVNTEAF
TRBJ1-6 TRBV19 ASRAGQAVYSPLH
TRBJ2-3 TRBV9 ASSANPRQGGDTQY
TRBJ1-6 TRBV4-1 ASSQGTGGNSPLH
TRBJ1-1 TRBV19 ASKERAGEAF
TRBJ2-1 TRBV18 ASSDTGGYNEQF
TRBJ1-2 TRBV6-5 ASSRGQGSYGYT
TRBJ1-1 TRBV12-3/TRBV12-4 ASSFGTDTEAF
TRBJ1-1 TRBV5-1 ASSGGQLNTEAF
TRBJ2-3 TRBV7-9 ASSSLSGGFTDTQY
TRBJ1-2 TRBV4-2 ASSQGGVPHNYGYT
TRBJ1-2 TRBV29-1 SVDPYRGQGGYT
TRBJ2-7 TRBV5-1 ASSLGLAVLYEQY
TRBJ1-1 TRBV10-3 AIRSDRASAEAF
TRBJ2-5 TRBV7-9 ASSPWTSGRDETQY
TRBJ1-6 TRBV5-1 ASSRDREIYNSPLH
TRBJ2-6 TRBV14 ASSHEGIGANVLT
TRBJ1-2 TRBV5-1 ASSMARDGYT
TRBJ2-3 TRBV5-1 ASSGGGGSTDTQY
TRBJ1-2 TRBV19 ASSLGQGMSGGYT
TRBJ2-3 TRBV5-4 ASSTYTDTQY
TRBJ2-3 TRBV5-6 ASSWIAGGPSDTQY
TRBJ2-7 TRBV5-4 ASSGGDTIPGEQY
TRBJ2-1 TRBV6-2/TRBV6-3 ASSYELARNEQF
TRBJ2-3 TRBV18 ASSRVAGRNYDVQY
TRBJ2-7 TRBV18 ASSPKRTRVGDEQY
TRBJ1-1 TRBV5-1 ASSLGGGENTEAF
TRBJ2-1 TRBV9 ASSVDGGSSYNEQF
TRBJ1-2 TRBV7-9 ASSLDRDSLLTNYGYT
TRBJ1-6 TRBV5-1 ASSPGGQNGSPLH
TRBJ2-7 TRBV4-1 ASSQDEGQGILEQY
TRBJ1-5 TRBV9 ASSVGQWDQPQH
TRBJ2-5 TRBV19 ASSLLAGPQETQY
TRBJ1-6 TRBV18 ASSPTRDESPLH
TRBJ2-2 TRBV9 ASSLGLAGLTGELF
TRBJ1-3 TRBV5-1 ASSLEEVGSGNTIY
TRBJ1-1 TRBV19 ASSAGQGNTEAF
TRBJ2-7 TRBV6-5 ASSYFPGSYEQY
TRBJ2-3 TRBV5-1 ASSSGVSSTDTQY
TRBJ1-2 TRBV7-9 ASSLGSGGFSYGYT
TRBJ2-7 TRBV2 ASSERSTSYEQY
TRBJ1-1 TRBV7-3 ASSLAPGNTEAF
TRBJ2-7 TRBV5-5 ASSSGGGYEQY
TRBJ2-1 TRBV5-1 ASSAGLGEYEQF
TRBJ2-7 TRBV10-3 AISDRDRGTHEQY
TRBJ1-2 TRBV18 ASSPRQDGTNYGYT
TRBJ2-7 TRBV30 AWSRTSGRARQY
TRBJ1-1 TRBV5-6 ASSAGGHFNTEAF
TRBJ1-2 TRBV2 AIQRHIANYGYT
TRBJ1-1 TRBV19 ASRKQGAWNTEAF
TRBJ2-3 TRBV7-3 ASSLGLAGVKDTQY
TRBJ1-1 TRBV20-1 SAVPGFEAF
TRBJ1-5 TRBV3-1/TRBV3-2 ASSQFSPTYSFRGNQPQH
TRBJ2-1 TRBV9 ASSVEGGNNNEQF